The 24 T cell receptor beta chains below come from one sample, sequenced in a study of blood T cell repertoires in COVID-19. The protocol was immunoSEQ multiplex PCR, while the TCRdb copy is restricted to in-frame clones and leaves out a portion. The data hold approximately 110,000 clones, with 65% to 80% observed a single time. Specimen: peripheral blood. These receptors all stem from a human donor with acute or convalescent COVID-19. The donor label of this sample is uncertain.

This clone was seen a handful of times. This CDR3 is CASSLVGRGPYNYGYTF. CDR3 DNA sequence: TGCGCCAGCAGCTTAGTGGGCAGAGGGCCGTATAACTATGGCTACACCTTC. This sequence joins TRBV5-1 and TRBJ1-2; unclear D gene. V was shortened by 2 bases and J by 1 base, with 18 bases between the two germline ends. This CDR3 comprises 17 residues. Germline values: CDR1 SGHRS, CDR2 YFSETQ.

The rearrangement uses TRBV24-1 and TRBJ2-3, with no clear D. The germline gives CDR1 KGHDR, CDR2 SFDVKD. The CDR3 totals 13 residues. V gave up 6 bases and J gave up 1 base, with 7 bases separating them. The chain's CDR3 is CATSSDGTDTQYF. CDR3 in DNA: TGTGCCACCAGTAGCGACGGCACAGATACGCAGTATTTT.

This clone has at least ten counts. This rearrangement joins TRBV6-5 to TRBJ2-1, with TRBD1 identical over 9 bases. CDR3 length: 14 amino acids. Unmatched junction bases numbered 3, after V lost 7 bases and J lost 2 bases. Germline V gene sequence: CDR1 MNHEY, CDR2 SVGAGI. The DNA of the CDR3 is TGTGCCAGCACAACAGGGGGCACCTACAATGAGCAGTTCTTC. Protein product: CASTTGGTYNEQFF.

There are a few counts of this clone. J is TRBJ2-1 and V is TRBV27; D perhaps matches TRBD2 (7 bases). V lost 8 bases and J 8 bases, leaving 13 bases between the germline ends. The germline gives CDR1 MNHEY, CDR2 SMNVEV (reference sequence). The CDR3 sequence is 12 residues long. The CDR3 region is CASGEGGYEQFF. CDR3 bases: TGTGCCAGCGGGGAGGGGGGCTATGAGCAGTTCTTC.

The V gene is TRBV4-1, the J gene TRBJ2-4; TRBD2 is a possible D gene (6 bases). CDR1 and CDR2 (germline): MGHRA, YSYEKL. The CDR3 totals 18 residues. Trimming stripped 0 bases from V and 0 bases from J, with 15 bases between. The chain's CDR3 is CASSQEPYGGEAKNIQYF. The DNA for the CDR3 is TGCGCCAGCAGCCAAGAGCCGTACGGGGGAGAAGCCAAAAACATTCAGTACTTC.

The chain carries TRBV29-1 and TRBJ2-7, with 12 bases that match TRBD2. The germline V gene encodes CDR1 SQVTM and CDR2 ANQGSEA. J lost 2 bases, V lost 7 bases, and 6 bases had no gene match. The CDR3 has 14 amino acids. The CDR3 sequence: CSGLTSGGTYEQYV. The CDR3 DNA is TGCAGCGGCCTGACTAGCGGGGGAACCTACGAGCAGTACGTC.

CDR3 loop: CAVGGSGNTIYF. Written as DNA, the CDR3 is TGTGCTGTGGGGGGCTCTGGAAACACCATATATTTT. The genes are TRBV30 and TRBJ1-3, with D perhaps matching TRBD1 (5 bases). Germline CDR1 and CDR2: GTSNPN and SVGIG (reference sequence). This CDR3 region has 12 residues.

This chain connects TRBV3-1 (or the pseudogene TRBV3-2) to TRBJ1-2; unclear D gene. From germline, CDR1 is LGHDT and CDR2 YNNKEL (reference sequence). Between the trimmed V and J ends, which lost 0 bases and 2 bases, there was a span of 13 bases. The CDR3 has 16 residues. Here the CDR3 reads CASSQDPQGANYGYTF. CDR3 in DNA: TGTGCCAGCAGCCAAGACCCTCAAGGAGCGAACTATGGCTACACCTTC.

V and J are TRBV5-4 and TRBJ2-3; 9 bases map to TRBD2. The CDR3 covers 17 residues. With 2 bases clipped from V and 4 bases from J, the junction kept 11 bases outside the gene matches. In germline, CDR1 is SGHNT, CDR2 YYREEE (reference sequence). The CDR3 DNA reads TGTGCCAGCAGCTTTTTTCTTGGCGGGGGGGCGGCAGATACGCAGTATTTT. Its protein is CASSFFLGGGAADTQYF.

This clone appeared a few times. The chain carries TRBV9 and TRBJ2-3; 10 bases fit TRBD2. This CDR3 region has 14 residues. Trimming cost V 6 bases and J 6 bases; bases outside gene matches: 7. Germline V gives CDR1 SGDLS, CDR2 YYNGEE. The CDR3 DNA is TGTGCCAGCACCGGGTTAGCGGGAGGTGATACGCAGTATTTT. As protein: CASTGLAGGDTQYF.

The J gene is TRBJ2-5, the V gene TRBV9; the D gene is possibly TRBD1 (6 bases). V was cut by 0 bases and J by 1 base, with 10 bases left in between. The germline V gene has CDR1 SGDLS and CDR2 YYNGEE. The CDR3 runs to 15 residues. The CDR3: CASSVGTGLQETQYF. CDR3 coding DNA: TGTGCCAGCAGCGTAGGTACAGGGCTCCAAGAGACCCAGTACTTC.

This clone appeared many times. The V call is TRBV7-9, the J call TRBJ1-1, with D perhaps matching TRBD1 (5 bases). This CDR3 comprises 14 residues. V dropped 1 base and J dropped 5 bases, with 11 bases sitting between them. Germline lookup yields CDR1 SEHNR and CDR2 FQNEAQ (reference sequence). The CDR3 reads CASSLDYQGTEAFF. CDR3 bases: TGTGCCAGCAGCTTAGACTACCAGGGTACTGAAGCTTTCTTT.

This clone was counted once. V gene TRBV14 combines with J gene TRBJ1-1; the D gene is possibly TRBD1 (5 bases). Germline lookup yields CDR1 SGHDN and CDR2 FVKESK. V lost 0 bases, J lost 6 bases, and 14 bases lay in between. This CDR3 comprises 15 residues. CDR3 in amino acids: CASSQEPGIRSEAFF. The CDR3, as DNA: TGTGCCAGCAGCCAAGAACCAGGGATAAGGTCTGAAGCTTTCTTT.

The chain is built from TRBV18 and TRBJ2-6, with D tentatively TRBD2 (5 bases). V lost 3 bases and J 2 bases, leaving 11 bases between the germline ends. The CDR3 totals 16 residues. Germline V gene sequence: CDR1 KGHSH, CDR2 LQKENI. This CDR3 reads CASSPILGTGANVLTF. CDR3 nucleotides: TGTGCCAGCTCACCCATCCTCGGGACTGGGGCCAACGTCCTGACTTTC. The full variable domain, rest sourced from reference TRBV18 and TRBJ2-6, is NAGVMQNPRHLVRRRGQEARLRCSPMKGHSHVYWYRQLPEEGLKFMVYLQKENIIDESGMPKERFSAEFPKEGPSILRIQQVVRGDSAAYFCASSPILGTGANVLTFGAGSRLTVL.

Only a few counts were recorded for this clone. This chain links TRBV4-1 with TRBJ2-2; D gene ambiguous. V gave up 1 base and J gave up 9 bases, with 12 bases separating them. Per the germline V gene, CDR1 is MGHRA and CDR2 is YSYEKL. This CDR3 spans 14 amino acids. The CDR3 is CASSQGPMRRELFF. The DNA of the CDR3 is TGCGCCAGCAGCCAAGGCCCGATGCGCCGGGAGCTGTTTTTT.

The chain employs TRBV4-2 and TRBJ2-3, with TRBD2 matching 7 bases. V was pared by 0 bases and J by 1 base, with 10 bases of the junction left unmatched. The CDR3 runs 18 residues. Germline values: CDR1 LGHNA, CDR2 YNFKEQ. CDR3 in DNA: TGTGCCAGCAGCCAAGACCTCCTAGTCGCGGGGGGCACAGATACGCAGTATTTT. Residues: CASSQDLLVAGGTDTQYF.

Written as DNA, the CDR3 is TGTGCCAGCGGACACAGCACAGATACGCAGTATTTT. It encodes CASGHSTDTQYF. J is TRBJ2-3 and V is TRBV12-3 or TRBV12-4; possible D gene TRBD1, 5 bases. This CDR3 is 12 amino acids long. Trimming stripped 8 bases from V and 0 bases from J, with 6 bases between.

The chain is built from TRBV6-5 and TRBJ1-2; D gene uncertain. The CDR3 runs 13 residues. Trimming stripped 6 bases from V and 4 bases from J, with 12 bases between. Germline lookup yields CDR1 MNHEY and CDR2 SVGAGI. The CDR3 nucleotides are TGTGCCAGCAGGGATGGGAGCTCCTATGGCTACACCTTC. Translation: CASRDGSSYGYTF.

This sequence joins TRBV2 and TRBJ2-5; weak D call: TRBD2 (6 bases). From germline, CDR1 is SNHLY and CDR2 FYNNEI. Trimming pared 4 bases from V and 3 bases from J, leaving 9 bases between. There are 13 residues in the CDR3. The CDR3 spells CASSGRGKETQYF. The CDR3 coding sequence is TGTGCCAGCAGTGGGCGGGGCAAAGAGACCCAGTACTTC.

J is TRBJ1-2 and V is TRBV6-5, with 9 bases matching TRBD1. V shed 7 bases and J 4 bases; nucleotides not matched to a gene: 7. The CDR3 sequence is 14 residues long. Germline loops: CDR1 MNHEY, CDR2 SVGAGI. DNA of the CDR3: TGTGCCAGCACCCCAGACAGGGGGATCTATGGCTACACCTTC. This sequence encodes CASTPDRGIYGYTF.

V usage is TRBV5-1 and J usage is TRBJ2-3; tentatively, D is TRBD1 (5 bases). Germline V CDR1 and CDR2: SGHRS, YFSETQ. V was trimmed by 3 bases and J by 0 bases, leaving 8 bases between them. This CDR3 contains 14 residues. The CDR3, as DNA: TGCGCCAGCAGCTCGGACACTAGCACAGATACGCAGTATTTT. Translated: CASSSDTSTDTQYF.

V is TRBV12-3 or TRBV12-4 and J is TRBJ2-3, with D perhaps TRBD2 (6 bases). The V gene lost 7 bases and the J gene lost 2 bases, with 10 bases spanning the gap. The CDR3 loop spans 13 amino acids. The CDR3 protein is CASNGGDTDTQYF. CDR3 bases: TGTGCCAGCAACGGGGGAGACACAGATACGCAGTATTTT.

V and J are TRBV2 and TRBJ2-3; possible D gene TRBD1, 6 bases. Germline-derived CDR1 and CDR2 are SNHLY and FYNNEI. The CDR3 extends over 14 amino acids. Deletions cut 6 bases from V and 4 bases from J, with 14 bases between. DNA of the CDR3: TGTGCCAGCAGGGCTACTACAGGGCCAGATACGCAGTATTTT. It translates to CASRATTGPDTQYF. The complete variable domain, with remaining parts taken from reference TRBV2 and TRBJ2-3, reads EPEVTQTPSHQVTQMGQEVILRCVPISNHLYFYWYRQILGQKVEFLVSFYNNEISEKSEIFDDQFSVERPDGSNFTLKIRSTKLEDSAMYFCASRATTGPDTQYFGPGTRLTVL.

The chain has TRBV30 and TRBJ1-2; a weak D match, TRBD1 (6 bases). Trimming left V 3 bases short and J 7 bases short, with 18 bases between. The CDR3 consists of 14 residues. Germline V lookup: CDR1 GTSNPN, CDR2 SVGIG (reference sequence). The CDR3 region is CAWSKQQGQGGYTF. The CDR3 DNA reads TGTGCCTGGAGCAAACAGCAGGGGCAGGGTGGCTACACCTTC.